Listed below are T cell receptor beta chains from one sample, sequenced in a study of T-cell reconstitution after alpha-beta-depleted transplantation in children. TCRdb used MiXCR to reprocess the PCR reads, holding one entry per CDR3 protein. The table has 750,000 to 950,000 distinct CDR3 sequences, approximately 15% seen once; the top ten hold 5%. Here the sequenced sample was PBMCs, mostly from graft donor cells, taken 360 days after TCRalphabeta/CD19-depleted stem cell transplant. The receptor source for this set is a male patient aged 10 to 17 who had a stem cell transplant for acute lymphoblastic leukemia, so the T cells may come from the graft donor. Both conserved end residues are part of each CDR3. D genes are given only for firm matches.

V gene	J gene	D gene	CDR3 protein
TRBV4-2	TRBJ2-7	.	CASGPGPRRYEQYF
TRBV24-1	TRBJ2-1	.	CATGTHNEQFF
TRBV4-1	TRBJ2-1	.	CASSQSSGGAISSYNEQFF
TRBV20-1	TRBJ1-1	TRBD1	CSASNRWDRAILAEAFF
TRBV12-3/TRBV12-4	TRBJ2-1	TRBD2	CASRPPGLAGINEQFF
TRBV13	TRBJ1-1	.	CASSLDQKAFF
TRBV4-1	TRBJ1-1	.	CASSQITGPNFPNTEAFF
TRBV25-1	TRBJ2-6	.	CASSELAGISGANVLTF
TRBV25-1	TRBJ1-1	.	CASSRAGGKPEAFF
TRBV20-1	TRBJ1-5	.	CSARWVGGQLGQPQHF
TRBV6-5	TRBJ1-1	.	CASSYSLILTNTEAFF
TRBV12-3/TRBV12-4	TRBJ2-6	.	CTSSLGVLRSSGANVLTF
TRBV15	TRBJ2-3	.	CATSRDSLGSTDTQYF
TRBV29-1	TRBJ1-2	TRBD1	CSVEQRTGQSYGYTF
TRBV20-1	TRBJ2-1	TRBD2	CSARDRVAGIHEQFF
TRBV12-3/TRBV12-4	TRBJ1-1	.	CASSPGSVRVIAEAFF
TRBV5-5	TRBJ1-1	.	CASSLVRVLEAFF
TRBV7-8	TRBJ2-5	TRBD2	CASSPTSGSVLATQYF
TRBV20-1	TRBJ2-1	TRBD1	CSARDAGTGINEQFF
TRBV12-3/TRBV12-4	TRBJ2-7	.	CASSFRPSEQYF
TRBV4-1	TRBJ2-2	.	CASSQAVNGELFF